What follows is one T cell receptor (beta chain) and its context. What it binds is unknown. TCRdb reanalysed the RT-PCR reads using MiXCR and keeps one entry per CDR3 protein. The sample lists under 750,000 distinct CDR3 sequences, approximately 10% occurring once. CDR1 is MDHEN and CDR2 is SYDVKM in the germline V gene. Losses at the gene ends were 4 bases for V and 8 bases for J; bases not matched to a gene: 11. The CDR3 is 15 amino acids. The data are from a study of response to subunit inactivated influenza vaccine. Study results and limitations: The authors suggested that few new T cells are recruited per seasonal influenza vaccination.

This sequence joins TRBV28 and TRBJ2-4, with 7 bases that match TRBD2. The source of this sequence is a man aged 45 to 65 who received an inactivated influenza vaccine. Sequenced here: PBMCs from blood, sampled on the day of vaccination. CDR3 sequence: CASSSPWGGADIQYF. CDR3 nucleotide sequence: TGTGCCAGCAGTTCCCCCTGGGGGGGTGCGGACATTCAGTACTTC.